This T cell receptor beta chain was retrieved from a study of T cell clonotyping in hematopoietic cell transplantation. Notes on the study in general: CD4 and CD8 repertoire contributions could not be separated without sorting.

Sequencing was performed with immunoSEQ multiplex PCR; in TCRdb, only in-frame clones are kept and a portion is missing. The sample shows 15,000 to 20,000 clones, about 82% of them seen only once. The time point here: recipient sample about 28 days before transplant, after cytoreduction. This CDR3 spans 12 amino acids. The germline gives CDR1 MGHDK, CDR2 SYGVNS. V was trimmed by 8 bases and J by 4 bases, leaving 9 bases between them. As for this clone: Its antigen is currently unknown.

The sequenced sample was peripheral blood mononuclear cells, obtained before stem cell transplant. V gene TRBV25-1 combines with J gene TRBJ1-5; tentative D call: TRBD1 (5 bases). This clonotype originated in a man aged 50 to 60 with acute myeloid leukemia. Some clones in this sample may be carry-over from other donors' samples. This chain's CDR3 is CASSPGNQPQHF. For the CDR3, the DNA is TGTGCCAGCTCGCCAGGGAATCAGCCCCAGCATTTT.